The entry below describes one TCR beta chain. This record belongs to a study of blood T cell repertoires in COVID-19. Study-level information: PBMCs, B-cell-depleted T cells, or T cells provided the cDNA or gDNA that made up the material.

Using immunoSEQ multiplex PCR, the repertoire was profiled, and TCRdb retains in-frame clones only, with some absent. The sample has around 52,000 clones; about 85% are singletons. The Seattle site enrolled patients during active infection and followed them longitudinally. This TCR derives from a woman of 80 years or more with COVID-19, enrolled during active disease. The sample taken for sequencing was peripheral blood.

The CDR3 protein is CASSKRRGPETQYF. DNA for the CDR3: TGTGCCAGCAGCAAAAGGCGGGGGCCAGAGACCCAGTACTTC. The V gene is TRBV21-1, the J gene TRBJ2-5; the listed D gene, TRBD2, was not tested against the DNA. TRBV21-1 is assigned pseudogene status. This CDR3 is 14 amino acids long.